Sequencing of this T cell receptor (beta chain) was carried out in a study of sequential checkpoint blockade in melanoma (dated by TCRdb to the late 2010s). Broadly, across the study: Patients were randomized 1:1 to first-line nivolumab followed by ipilimumab (arm A) or ipilimumab followed by nivolumab (arm B). Both trial sequences were followed by maintenance nivolumab. Overall study results and their limits: The model for predicting response that combines TCR metrics with mutation burden needs to be validated in larger, independent patient cohorts.

A note on this clone: Its binding antigen is unknown. Base qualities are not recorded, but no much larger clone differs from it by a single base.

The label giving this sample's treatment or condition can be read as: randomized to nivolumab then ipilimumab (arm A) or the reverse (arm B). None of the trial patients had been given prior DNA-damaging chemotherapy. Thawed PBMCs were sorted on a FACS Aria II flow cytometer to isolate live CD3+CD8+ cells negative for CD19 and CD56. Samples were obtained from patients with melanoma enrolled in CheckMate 064, a randomized, open-label phase II trial of sequential checkpoint blockade. Peripheral blood mononuclear cells were collected by leukapheresis, purified using Ficoll-Paque, and frozen in human serum containing roughly 10% DMSO. Immediately after sorting, the purity of the sorted blood CD3+CD8+ cells was confirmed to be >95%, and DNA was then extracted. CDR3 length: 13 amino acids, cysteine to phenylalanine. Only the CDR3 region is kept as DNA, spanning 39 bases read in frame from base 1. V is pruned by 6 bases and J by 10 bases, leaving 8 bases of the junction without a gene match. The germline V gene encodes CDR1 MNHNY and CDR2 SVGAGI (reference sequence).

TCRbeta CDR3 regions were immunosequenced from genomic DNA with the immunoSEQ Assay. Genomic DNA was amplified by bias-controlled multiplex PCR before high-throughput sequencing. The paper's processing steps were these. To quantify the absolute abundance of each unique TCRbeta CDR3 region, the sequences were collapsed and filtered. Clonality, defined as 1 minus Pielou's evenness, was calculated using only productive rearrangements. A previously published method was used to identify clones with significantly greater frequencies in on-treatment samples than in baseline samples. In its TCRdb copy, this immuneACCESS table keeps in-frame sequences only and misses some clones. Where compared with another copy, unresolved V genes explain less than half of these, and the others have no known cause. The DNA was the basis for D and trimming; V, J and clone size are from that table. This sample comprises around 18,000 clones, around 65% of them detected only once. Of the sample, approximately 12% is held by the ten largest clones.

Sequenced here: CD8+ T cells sorted from blood (inferred from file names), sampled from a patient given nivolumab and ipilimumab in sequence. The receptor was isolated from a human donor with melanoma. The rearranged segments are TRBV6-6 and TRBJ2-1; a stretch of 8 junction bases matches TRBD2. The DNA is TGTGCCAGCAGCCACGGGGGGGCCGGGGAGCAGTTCTTC. This yields the protein CASSHGGAGEQFF.